The rows below give T cell receptor beta chains drawn from one sample of a study of blood T cell repertoires in COVID-19. Sequencing used immunoSEQ multiplex PCR; TCRdb keeps in-frame clones, though not all of them. The sample lists about 130,000 clones, around 81% occurring once. Source material: peripheral blood. The receptors come from a human donor in a cohort sampled during active COVID-19. The CDR3 runs from the conserved cysteine through the conserved F or W. Fields, in order: clone size, V gene, J gene, D gene, CDR3 protein, CDR3 DNA. The D gene is left open where the match is weak. Size is stated for part of the rows, as once, few or many counts, or as a class when the clone is expanded.

size: NA; V: TRBV5-5; J: TRBJ1-1; D: NA; CDR3: CASSLGPGKNTEAFF; DNA: TGTGCCAGCAGCTTGGGTCCCGGGAAGAACACTGAAGCTTTCTTT
size: NA; V: TRBV11-3; J: TRBJ1-6; D: TRBD1; CDR3: CASSRDRVGSPLHF; DNA: TGTGCCAGCAGCCGGGACAGGGTCGGTTCACCCCTCCACTTT
size: NA; V: TRBV5-1; J: TRBJ2-7; D: NA; CDR3: CASRQGMGTNEQYF; DNA: TGCGCCAGCAGGCAAGGGATGGGGACAAACGAGCAGTACTTC
size: NA; V: TRBV4-2; J: TRBJ1-4; D: TRBD1; CDR3: CASSQDMGQGDEKLFF; DNA: TGTGCCAGCAGCCAAGATATGGGACAGGGCGATGAAAAACTGTTTTTT
size: NA; V: TRBV28; J: TRBJ2-7; D: TRBD2; CDR3: CASSYRLAGRYEQYF; DNA: TGTGCCAGCAGTTATCGACTAGCGGGGAGGTACGAGCAGTACTTC
size: NA; V: TRBV11-2; J: TRBJ2-2; D: NA; CDR3: CASSFGGELFF; DNA: TGTGCCAGCAGCTTCGGGGGGGAGCTGTTTTTT
size: NA; V: TRBV5-1; J: TRBJ2-3; D: TRBD2; CDR3: CASSLGLAGGPDTQYF; DNA: TGCGCCAGCAGCTTAGGACTAGCGGGGGGGCCAGATACGCAGTATTTT
size: NA; V: TRBV7-9; J: TRBJ2-2; D: NA; CDR3: CASSSAPGHNFRAGELFF; DNA: TGTGCCAGCAGCTCAGCGCCGGGACATAATTTCCGGGCCGGGGAGCTGTTTTTT
size: NA; V: TRBV24-1; J: TRBJ2-1; D: TRBD2; CDR3: CATSDIAGGFQFF; DNA: TGTGCCACCAGTGACATTGCCGGGGGGTTCCAGTTCTTC
size: NA; V: TRBV5-6; J: TRBJ1-1; D: NA; CDR3: CASSRLTSGRGDTEAFF; DNA: TGTGCCAGCAGCCGGTTAACGTCCGGCCGGGGGGACACTGAAGCTTTCTTT
size: NA; V: TRBV13; J: TRBJ1-4; D: NA; CDR3: CASSPPTGNSEKLFF; DNA: TGTGCCAGCAGCCCCCCAACCGGGAACTCAGAAAAACTGTTTTTT
size: NA; V: TRBV24-1; J: TRBJ2-3; D: TRBD2; CDR3: CATSETSGGMYTQYF; DNA: TGTGCCACCAGTGAGACTAGCGGGGGGATGTATACGCAGTATTTT
size: NA; V: TRBV2; J: TRBJ2-5; D: TRBD2; CDR3: CASRQRLAGGVETQYF; DNA: TGTGCCAGCAGACAAAGACTAGCGGGGGGCGTAGAGACCCAGTACTTC
size: few; V: TRBV6-6; J: TRBJ1-1; D: TRBD1; CDR3: CASKDRGVYTEAFF; DNA: TGTGCCAGCAAAGACAGGGGAGTGTATACTGAAGCTTTCTTT
size: NA; V: TRBV9; J: TRBJ1-1; D: TRBD1; CDR3: CASSTWDRSTEAFF; DNA: TGTGCCAGCAGCACCTGGGACAGGTCCACTGAAGCTTTCTTT
size: NA; V: TRBV13; J: TRBJ2-3; D: NA; CDR3: CASSPSSLDTQYF; DNA: TGTGCCAGCAGCCCATCTAGCTTGGATACGCAGTATTTT
size: NA; V: TRBV6-5; J: TRBJ2-7; D: TRBD2; CDR3: CASSRLAGPYEQYF; DNA: TGTGCCAGCAGTAGACTAGCGGGGCCCTACGAGCAGTACTTC
size: NA; V: TRBV7-6; J: TRBJ1-1; D: TRBD1; CDR3: CASSSGWGQGNTEAFF; DNA: TGTGCCAGCAGCTCGGGCTGGGGACAGGGGAACACTGAAGCTTTCTTT
size: NA; V: TRBV28; J: TRBJ1-1; D: NA; CDR3: CASSLWSEAFF; DNA: TGTGCCAGCAGTTTATGGAGTGAAGCTTTCTTT
size: few; V: TRBV9; J: TRBJ1-6; D: NA; CDR3: CASSSTNSPLHF; DNA: TGTGCCAGCAGCTCGACAAATTCACCCCTCCACTTT
size: NA; V: TRBV5-1; J: TRBJ2-7; D: NA; CDR3: CASRPMGSGSYEQYF; DNA: TGCGCCAGCAGGCCCATGGGGTCAGGGTCCTACGAGCAGTACTTC
size: once; V: TRBV2; J: TRBJ1-4; D: TRBD1; CDR3: CASSKTGQGYGNEKLFF; DNA: TGTGCCAGCAGTAAAACGGGACAGGGGTACGGTAATGAAAAACTGTTTTTT
size: NA; V: TRBV5-1; J: TRBJ2-7; D: NA; CDR3: CASSLGDNYEQYF; DNA: TGCGCCAGCAGCTTGGGAGACAACTACGAGCAGTACTTC
size: NA; V: TRBV18; J: TRBJ1-4; D: TRBD1; CDR3: CASSPPWRDSSSTNEKLFF; DNA: TGTGCCAGCTCACCACCGTGGCGGGACAGCTCCTCAACTAATGAAAAACTGTTTTTT
size: NA; V: TRBV15; J: TRBJ1-4; D: NA; CDR3: CATSRDPPGGGEKLFF; DNA: TGTGCCACCAGCAGAGATCCCCCCGGGGGAGGTGAAAAACTGTTTTTT
size: NA; V: TRBV11-2; J: TRBJ2-2; D: TRBD1; CDR3: CASSPQGALRAGELFF; DNA: TGTGCCAGCAGTCCACAGGGGGCGTTACGGGCCGGGGAGCTGTTTTTT
size: NA; V: TRBV2; J: TRBJ2-7; D: TRBD1; CDR3: CASTRQGPYYEQYF; DNA: TGTGCCAGCACTCGACAGGGGCCTTACTACGAGCAGTACTTC
size: NA; V: TRBV6-6; J: TRBJ2-7; D: NA; CDR3: CASRDGQPYEQYF; DNA: TGTGCCAGCAGGGACGGACAGCCCTACGAGCAGTACTTC
size: NA; V: TRBV6-5; J: TRBJ2-5; D: TRBD1; CDR3: CASSYWTGALGETQYF; DNA: TGTGCCAGCAGTTACTGGACAGGGGCACTTGGGGAGACCCAGTACTTC
size: NA; V: TRBV9; J: TRBJ2-5; D: TRBD2; CDR3: CASSVGVAGYQETQYF; DNA: TGTGCCAGCAGCGTAGGGGTAGCGGGTTACCAAGAGACCCAGTACTTC
size: NA; V: TRBV4-1; J: TRBJ2-3; D: TRBD2; CDR3: CASSPRLAGGRSTDTQYF; DNA: TGCGCCAGCAGCCCAAGACTAGCGGGGGGGCGAAGCACAGATACGCAGTATTTT
size: NA; V: TRBV2; J: TRBJ2-2; D: TRBD2; CDR3: CASAREGLGTGELFF; DNA: TGTGCCAGCGCCAGGGAGGGCCTGGGAACCGGGGAGCTGTTTTTT
size: few; V: TRBV4-1; J: TRBJ2-7; D: TRBD1; CDR3: CASSQAGQVDYEQYF; DNA: TGCGCCAGCAGCCAAGCGGGACAGGTAGACTACGAGCAGTACTTC
size: NA; V: TRBV29-1; J: TRBJ1-2; D: NA; CDR3: CSVGGGIGYTF; DNA: TGCAGCGTTGGAGGAGGGATTGGCTACACCTTC
size: NA; V: TRBV12-3/TRBV12-4; J: TRBJ2-7; D: NA; CDR3: CASSFRGYEQYF; DNA: TGTGCCAGCAGTTTTCGGGGATACGAGCAGTACTTC
size: NA; V: TRBV10-3; J: TRBJ1-4; D: NA; CDR3: CAISESATTNEKLFF; DNA: TGTGCCATCAGTGAGTCGGCAACAACTAATGAAAAACTGTTTTTT
size: many; V: TRBV7-9; J: TRBJ2-1; D: TRBD2; CDR3: CASSVGAGGPGSYNEQFF; DNA: TGTGCCAGCAGCGTAGGAGCGGGGGGGCCTGGATCCTACAATGAGCAGTTCTTC
size: once; V: TRBV6-5; J: TRBJ1-4; D: NA; CDR3: CASGRENEKLFF; DNA: TGTGCCAGCGGCAGGGAAAATGAAAAACTGTTTTTT
size: NA; V: TRBV27; J: TRBJ2-2; D: NA; CDR3: CASSPFLEVANTGELFF; DNA: TGTGCCAGCAGCCCTTTCCTGGAGGTAGCGAACACCGGGGAGCTGTTTTTT
size: NA; V: TRBV5-4; J: TRBJ1-2; D: NA; CDR3: CASSTAGTHIGYTF; DNA: TGTGCCAGCAGCACAGCCGGGACACATATTGGCTACACCTTC
size: NA; V: TRBV28; J: TRBJ2-3; D: NA; CDR3: CASSNLMDGKDTQYF; DNA: TGTGCCAGCAGTAACTTGATGGACGGGAAGGATACGCAGTATTTT
size: NA; V: TRBV5-1; J: TRBJ2-3; D: NA; CDR3: CASSPGPGTHEGVGDTQYF; DNA: TGCGCCAGCAGCCCCGGGCCCGGGACTCACGAAGGGGTCGGAGATACGCAGTATTTT
size: NA; V: TRBV27; J: TRBJ2-1; D: NA; CDR3: CASSLLSSYNEQFF; DNA: TGTGCCAGCAGTTTACTTAGTTCCTACAATGAGCAGTTCTTC
size: NA; V: TRBV28; J: TRBJ2-1; D: NA; CDR3: CASSFGEQFF; DNA: TGTGCCAGCAGTTTCGGTGAGCAGTTCTTC
size: once; V: TRBV3-1/TRBV3-2; J: TRBJ2-7; D: NA; CDR3: CASSQDSYEQYF; DNA: TGTGCCAGCAGCCAAGATAGCTACGAGCAGTACTTC